Listed here is a single TCR beta chain. The target antigen is unknown. Clones were sequenced by immunoSEQ multiplex PCR, and TCRdb holds only the in-frame ones, with some missing. Of around 450,000 clones listed, less than 95% were seen once; the top ten hold more than 3.5%. The entry originates in a study of Ad26.COV2.S vaccination and SARS-CoV-2 variants. About the study: Each vaccinee took Ad26.COV2.S intramuscularly, once or twice 56 days apart. Study-level results: Substantial response breadth was reportedly seen for spike-specific CD8+ and CD4+ T cells after vaccination.

This sample's treatment: 19 received Ad26.COV2.S at low or high dose, single or two shots; 5 received placebo; per-sample allocation not given. Collection of samples fell on day 63 after the first vaccine or placebo injection. A Boston adult aged 18-55 years was the donor. The vaccine antigen was prefusion-stabilized Wuhan SARS-CoV-2 spike. This CDR3 is built from 16 residues. The ends lost 5 bases at V and 7 bases at J; junction bases unmatched: 8. Germline V gene sequence: CDR1 SSHAT, CDR2 FNYEAQ (reference sequence). This clonotype was sampled from a person between 18 and 65 years old who received the Ad26.COV2.S COVID-19 vaccine or a placebo. The V and J genes are TRBV7-7 and TRBJ2-1; TRBD2 matches 13 bases. The input for sequencing was peripheral blood, taken in a trial of Ad26.COV2.S vaccine versus placebo. CDR3 amino acids: CASSVQLAGGENEQFF. In DNA form, the CDR3 reads TGTGCCAGCAGCGTACAACTAGCGGGAGGGGAAAATGAGCAGTTCTTC.